The 23 T cell receptor beta chains below come from one sample, sequenced in a study of the immune and genomic landscape of osteosarcoma. Primary, local recurrence and metastasis osteosarcoma tumors were taken after treatment from poor-prognosis patients. Assay used: immunoSEQ multiplex PCR; TCRdb lists only in-frame clones, some missing. The sample has more than 10,000 clones; around 71% are singletons. Input material: osteosarcoma tumor tissue from the lung. The receptors shown here come from a human donor with osteosarcoma.

The rearrangement links TRBV6-1 to TRBJ2-2; 10 bases agree with TRBD2. The CDR3 covers 15 residues. J was trimmed by 6 bases and V by 0 bases; bases with no gene match: 1. Germline V gives CDR1 MNHNS, CDR2 SASEGT. The CDR3 region is CASSEALAGAGELFF. The CDR3 DNA reads as TGTGCCAGCAGTGAAGCTCTAGCGGGAGCCGGGGAGCTGTTTTTT.

This clone showed up just a few times. This sequence joins TRBV30 and TRBJ1-5; weak D call: TRBD1 (5 bases). Per germline, CDR1 GTSNPN and CDR2 SVGIG (reference sequence). V was pared by 3 bases and J by 1 base, with 7 bases between. There are 13 residues in the CDR3. CDR3 DNA sequence: TGTGCCTGGAGCAAGGGGAGCAATCAGCCCCAGCATTTT. It encodes CAWSKGSNQPQHF. The whole variable domain, filled in from reference TRBV30 and TRBJ1-5, reads SQTIHQWPATLVQPVGSPLSLECTVEGTSNPNLYWYRQAAGRGLQLLFYSVGIGQISSEVPQNLSASRPQDRQFILSSKKLLLSDSGFYLCAWSKGSNQPQHFGDGTRLSIL.

J is TRBJ2-3 and V is TRBV6-4; 8 bases match TRBD1. J gave up 4 bases and V 6 bases, and 6 bases lay outside the gene matches. The CDR3 covers 14 residues. Germline V CDR1 and CDR2: MRHNA, SNTAGT. CDR3: CASSKTGDSDTQYF. The CDR3 DNA is TGTGCCAGCAGCAAGACAGGGGATTCAGATACGCAGTATTTT.

The chain links TRBV30 to TRBJ2-3, with TRBD2 matching 7 bases. V trimming: 4 bases; J trimming: 3 bases; junction bases outside the gene matches: 7. Germline V lookup: CDR1 GTSNPN, CDR2 SVGIG (reference sequence). The CDR3 is 14 amino acids. CDR3 region: CAWTLAEGTDTQYF. In nucleotides, the CDR3 is TGTGCCTGGACCCTAGCGGAGGGGACAGATACGCAGTATTTT.

The V and J genes are TRBV6-4 and TRBJ1-5; D unclear. CDR3 length: 14 residues. Trimming shortened V by 3 bases and J by 7 bases, and 13 bases separated the two germline ends. CDR1 and CDR2 (germline): MRHNA, SNTAGT. The CDR3 loop is CASSDGQGSQPQHF. CDR3 DNA sequence: TGTGCCAGCAGTGATGGTCAAGGGAGCCAGCCCCAGCATTTT.

The chain couples TRBV9 to TRBJ2-1; 14 nucleotides align to TRBD2. The CDR3 has 17 residues. From germline, CDR1 is SGDLS and CDR2 YYNGEE. Unmatched junction bases numbered 3, after V lost 4 bases and J lost 0 bases. The chain's CDR3 is CASSMTSGRASYNEQFF. In DNA form, the CDR3 reads TGTGCCAGCAGCATGACTAGCGGGAGGGCCTCCTACAATGAGCAGTTCTTC.

This clone was seen a handful of times. This sequence joins TRBV27 and TRBJ1-2, with D tentatively TRBD1 (5 bases). Trimming removed 0 bases at V and 6 bases at J, with 8 bases between. CDR1 is MNHEY and CDR2 is SMNVEV in the germline V gene (reference sequence). CDR3 length: 13 residues. The CDR3 DNA sequence: TGTGCCAGCAGTTTATCGGCAGGGCATGGCTACACCTTC. Translation: CASSLSAGHGYTF.

The chain uses TRBV4-2 and TRBJ2-3; the match to TRBD2 covers 9 bases. The CDR3 spans 16 residues. Trimming removed 0 bases from V and 4 bases from J; junction bases left unmatched: 5. Germline CDR1 and CDR2: LGHNA and YNFKEQ. For the CDR3, the DNA is TGTGCCAGCAGCCAAGAGGTAGCGGGAGTACCAGATACGCAGTATTTT. Protein product: CASSQEVAGVPDTQYF.

The J gene is TRBJ2-3, the V gene TRBV5-4; TRBD1 aligns across 7 bases. Trimming took 4 bases from V and 5 from J; bases not matched to a gene: 13. Looked up from germline, CDR1 is SGHNT and CDR2 is YYREEE (reference sequence). The CDR3 contains 16 residues. This CDR3 is CASSPFREGAGDTQYF. CDR3 bases: TGTGCCAGCAGCCCTTTCCGCGAGGGGGCAGGAGATACGCAGTATTTT.

J is TRBJ2-6 and V is TRBV19; no definite D call. The CDR3 is 17 residues long. The V and J ends lost 1 base and 5 bases respectively, with 15 bases between them. Germline lookup yields CDR1 LNHDA and CDR2 SQIVND (reference sequence). The DNA of the CDR3 is TGTGCCAGTAGTATAGTTCCCGGGTCCAGCAGGGCCAACGTCCTGACTTTC. Its protein product is CASSIVPGSSRANVLTF.

This clone was counted once. This chain joins TRBV6-5 and TRBJ2-1; 8 bases fit TRBD1. The germline gives CDR1 MNHEY, CDR2 SVGAGI. The V gene end was trimmed by 6 bases and the J gene end by 6 bases; junction bases not matched to a gene: 7. CDR3 size: 14 residues. CDR3 nucleotides: TGTGCCAGCAGCGACAGGGGTGCGCCCAATGAGCAGTTCTTC. Translated: CASSDRGAPNEQFF.

The chain links TRBV5-1 to TRBJ2-5, with TRBD2 matching over 7 bases. The CDR3 totals 15 residues. Germline V gene data show CDR1 as SGHRS and CDR2 as YFSETQ. V dropped 1 base and J dropped 4; count of bases not matched to a gene: 7. Here the CDR3 reads CASSLFRGEGETQYF. CDR3 bases: TGCGCCAGCAGCTTGTTTCGGGGGGAAGGAGAGACCCAGTACTTC.

This clone was detected once. The CDR3 nucleotides read TGTGCCAGCAGCGCATCACAGGGGGCAAACACTGAAGCTTTCTTT. Translation: CASSASQGANTEAFF. This chain uses TRBV9 with TRBJ1-1; 9 bases are shared with TRBD1. The trim removed 3 bases at V and 2 bases at J, leaving 5 bases unmatched. The CDR3 consists of 15 residues. Germline-derived CDR1 and CDR2 are SGDLS and YYNGEE.

The V gene is TRBV5-1, the J gene TRBJ2-1; 7 nucleotides match TRBD1. V was pared by 3 bases and J by 13 bases, with 10 bases of the junction left unmatched. CDR1 and CDR2 (germline): SGHRS, YFSETQ. This CDR3 is 13 amino acids long. CDR3 sequence reads: CASSSGQVGGQFF. The DNA for the CDR3 is TGCGCCAGCAGCTCTGGACAGGTAGGGGGTCAGTTCTTC.

This clone appeared a single time. The V gene is TRBV5-4, the J gene TRBJ2-5, with 8 bases fitting TRBD2. This CDR3 contains 16 residues. J was trimmed by 4 bases and V by 3 bases; bases with no gene match: 11. Per germline, CDR1 SGHNT and CDR2 YYREEE (reference sequence). CDR3: CASSYPSGRARETQYF. The CDR3 bases are TGTGCCAGCAGCTATCCTTCCGGGAGGGCCCGAGAGACCCAGTACTTC.

This clone was counted a single time. The chain couples TRBV28 to TRBJ2-1, with D perhaps matching TRBD1 or TRBD2 (5 bases each). The CDR3 runs 17 residues. Trimming stripped 4 bases from V and 1 base from J, with 17 bases between. Germline CDR1 and CDR2: MDHEN and SYDVKM. The CDR3 DNA is TGTGCCAGCAGTTCCCAAAAGGGACCCATTTCCTACAATGAGCAGTTCTTC. Encoded protein: CASSSQKGPISYNEQFF.

This chain uses TRBV7-3 with TRBJ2-1; TRBD2 is a possible D gene (5 bases). The CDR3 has 12 residues. Germline CDR1 reads SGHTA; CDR2 reads FQGTGA. Trimming took 5 bases from V and 6 from J, leaving 8 bases between them. The CDR3 DNA follows: TGTGCCAGCAGCCTAAGCGGCAATGAGCAGTTCTTC. Translated: CASSLSGNEQFF.

The chain uses TRBV9 and TRBJ1-2, with TRBD1 identical over 10 bases. The germline CDR1 and CDR2 sequences are SGDLS and YYNGEE. Trimming removed 3 bases from V and 8 bases from J; junction bases left unmatched: 10. The CDR3 has 15 amino acids. CDR3 sequence (DNA): TGTGCCAGCAGCGAGAGGACCGGGACAGGGGCCGGCTACACCTTC. The encoded protein is CASSERTGTGAGYTF.

The chain combines TRBV29-1 with TRBJ1-5; 7 bases are shared with TRBD1. The germline CDR1 and CDR2 sequences are SQVTM and ANQGSEA. CDR3 size: 15 residues. V gave up 7 bases and J gave up 5 bases; unmatched junction bases: 14. The DNA for the CDR3 is TGCAGCGCCTGGGACAGCAACCTAGGTCATCAGCCCCAGCATTTT. Translating gives CSAWDSNLGHQPQHF.

The V call is TRBV10-1, the J call TRBJ1-2; possibly TRBD1 for D (5 bases). V was trimmed by 6 bases and J by 5 bases, leaving 10 bases between them. CDR1 is WNHNN and CDR2 is SYGVQD in the germline V gene (reference sequence). This CDR3 is built from 12 residues. CDR3 region: CASSPTGYGYTF. In nucleotides, the CDR3 is TGCGCCAGCAGCCCCACAGGTTATGGCTACACCTTC.

The chain combines TRBV2 with TRBJ2-7; a possible D gene is TRBD2 (5 bases). Trimming shortened V by 7 bases and J by 9 bases, and 19 bases separated the two germline ends. CDR1 SNHLY and CDR2 FYNNEI come from the germline V gene. The CDR3 is 13 residues long. CDR3 region: CASNVPPASGQYF. Written as DNA, the CDR3 is TGTGCCAGCAACGTACCCCCCGCCAGCGGGCAGTACTTC.

The rearrangement uses TRBV7-9 and TRBJ2-7, with D tentatively TRBD2 (6 bases). Germline assignment: CDR1 SEHNR and CDR2 FQNEAQ (reference sequence). The CDR3 sequence is 18 residues long. V lost 1 base to trimming and J lost 2 bases, with 21 bases between them. The CDR3 reads CASSLVGRGGNHPYEQYF. The CDR3, as DNA: TGTGCCAGCAGCTTAGTCGGTCGAGGCGGGAACCACCCCTACGAGCAGTACTTC. Supplemented by reference TRBV7-9 and TRBJ2-7, the full variable domain reads DTGVSQNPRHKITKRGQNVTFRCDPISEHNRLYWYRQTLGQGPEFLTYFQNEAQLEKSRLLSDRFSAERPKGSFSTLEIQRTEQGDSAMYLCASSLVGRGGNHPYEQYFGPGTRLTVT.

Only a few counts were recorded for this clone. The CDR3, as DNA: TGTGCCAGCAGGAGCCGTCAGGGTCCGTCCTACGAGCAGTACTTC. It yields the protein CASRSRQGPSYEQYF. The chain joins TRBV7-3 to TRBJ2-7; a possible D gene is TRBD1 (5 bases). V was shortened by 6 bases and J by 1 base, with 16 bases between the two germline ends. Germline CDR1 SGHTA, CDR2 FQGTGA. CDR3 length equals 15 residues.